This TCR beta chain was observed in a study of STAT5B mutations in CD4+ large granular lymphocyte leukemia. Points from the study as a whole: TRBV06-family usage was enriched in top patient clones (8/27) versus controls (2/35).

With regard to this clone: The antigen is not known.

The length of the CDR3 is 16 residues. CDR1 and CDR2 (germline): WSHSY, SAAADI. Between the trimmed V and J ends, which lost 3 bases and 4 bases, there was a span of 18 bases. Assay used: immunoSEQ multiplex PCR; TCRdb lists only in-frame clones, some missing. The table records approximately 21,000 clones, about four fifths of them present only once. The chain combines TRBV10-2 with TRBJ2-5, with D tentatively TRBD2 (6 bases). This receptor was taken from a human donor in good health. Sequencing input: CD4+ T cells from blood buffy coats. This chain's CDR3 is CASSDTGGAVRETQYF. The CDR3, as DNA: TGCGCCAGCAGTGATACCGGAGGGGCGGTCCGAGAGACCCAGTACTTC.